The rows below give T cell receptor beta chains drawn from one sample of a study of blood T cell repertoires in COVID-19. Some clones are missing from TCRdb's copy, which holds only in-frame ones; the method was immunoSEQ multiplex PCR. Here the sample spans approximately 66,000 clones, 85% to 90% being singletons. The source material was peripheral blood. The receptor source for this set is a man aged 60 to 75 with acute or convalescent COVID-19. CDR3s include the opening cysteine and the closing phenylalanine or tryptophan. D genes are given only for firm matches. The size entry is marked missing in some rows and otherwise reads once, few, many or a size class.

CDR3 DNA | CDR3 protein | J gene | clone size | D gene | V gene
TGTGCCAGCAGCCAAGCTACTAGTCCGACAGATACGCAGTATTTT | CASSQATSPTDTQYF | TRBJ2-3 | NA | NA | TRBV3-1/TRBV3-2
TGTGCCAGCAGTTCCATACAGGGCCCTAACTATGGCTACACCTTC | CASSSIQGPNYGYTF | TRBJ1-2 | NA | NA | TRBV27
TGTGCCAGTAGTGTGACTGCGGGACTAGCGGGGACTGAGCAGTTCTTC | CASSVTAGLAGTEQFF | TRBJ2-1 | NA | TRBD2 | TRBV19
TGTGCCAGCAATCGGAGGGGGCCAAATGAGCAGTTCTTC | CASNRRGPNEQFF | TRBJ2-1 | NA | NA | TRBV5-8
TGCGCCAGCAGCTTGTGGGACAGCCAAGGGGATGAGCAGTTCTTC | CASSLWDSQGDEQFF | TRBJ2-1 | NA | TRBD1 | TRBV5-1
TGTGCCAGCAGCTTGAGACTTGGAAACACCATATATTTT | CASSLRLGNTIYF | TRBJ1-3 | once | NA | TRBV5-4
TGTGCCAGCAGCTTGGGCAGGGAAGTGTATCAGCCCCAGCATTTT | CASSLGREVYQPQHF | TRBJ1-5 | NA | NA | TRBV5-6
TGTGCCAGCAGCTTTTCGGGACAGTCCGGCTACACCTTC | CASSFSGQSGYTF | TRBJ1-2 | NA | TRBD1 | TRBV7-9
TGTGCCAGCAGCCCGCGAAAGGGGAGGACAGGGAGCTATGGCTACACCTTC | CASSPRKGRTGSYGYTF | TRBJ1-2 | NA | NA | TRBV21-1
TGTGCCAGCAGCCAACTGAGCTCCTATAATTCACCCCTCCACTTT | CASSQLSSYNSPLHF | TRBJ1-6 | once | NA | TRBV14
TGTGCCTGGAACATCAGGGGTATCCCTGAAGCTTTCTTT | CAWNIRGIPEAFF | TRBJ1-1 | NA | NA | TRBV30
TGTGCCAGCAGCGTAGAAGGGGGAGCTGGAAACACCATATATTTT | CASSVEGGAGNTIYF | TRBJ1-3 | NA | NA | TRBV9
TGTGCCAGCAGCTTTGGAGACAGGGGGCGCCCGGGGGGAAACACCATATATTTT | CASSFGDRGRPGGNTIYF | TRBJ1-3 | NA | TRBD1 | TRBV5-4
TGTGCCAGCAGCTTAGGAGGGCTAGCTGGAAACACCATATATTTT | CASSLGGLAGNTIYF | TRBJ1-3 | NA | NA | TRBV7-2
TGTGCCAGCAGCCGGGGGGCGAGGGAGCTCTCTGGAAACACCATATATTTT | CASSRGARELSGNTIYF | TRBJ1-3 | once | NA | TRBV9
TGTGCCAGCAGTGACTCCGAGACTGTCCCCGAGCAGTACTTC | CASSDSETVPEQYF | TRBJ2-7 | NA | NA | TRBV6-4
TGTGCCAGTAGGGTGTCTCAGGGGCGTGAAAAACTGTTTTTT | CASRVSQGREKLFF | TRBJ1-4 | NA | NA | TRBV19
TGTGCCACCAGCAGACCGAATGAAAAACTGTTTTTT | CATSRPNEKLFF | TRBJ1-4 | NA | NA | TRBV15
TGTGCCAGCAGTCTTACAGGACAGGGTGATGAGCAGTTCTTC | CASSLTGQGDEQFF | TRBJ2-1 | few | TRBD1 | TRBV7-9
TGCGCCAGCAGCACCAACACCCGGCCGGAGGCTATTTACACCTTC | CASSTNTRPEAIYTF | TRBJ1-2 | once | NA | TRBV5-1
TGCGCCAGCAGTGACACGCGGGCTGCCTTCTATGGCTACACCTTC | CASSDTRAAFYGYTF | TRBJ1-2 | once | NA | TRBV10-2
TGTGCCAGCACCCGAGGGCCGACCCAGTACTTC | CASTRGPTQYF | TRBJ2-5 | NA | NA | TRBV6-6
TGCGCCAGCAGCTCCCCCCCCCGCGGGGCGAACACCGGGGAGCTGTTTTTT | CASSSPPRGANTGELFF | TRBJ2-2 | NA | NA | TRBV5-1
TGTGCCAGCAGTTACTCGGCTAGCGGGGGCACAGATACGCAGTATTTT | CASSYSASGGTDTQYF | TRBJ2-3 | NA | TRBD2 | TRBV6-6
TGCGCCAGCAGCTTGGGGCAGGGGAACACCGGGGAGCTGTTTTTT | CASSLGQGNTGELFF | TRBJ2-2 | NA | NA | TRBV5-1
TGTGCCAGCAGTACGAGCGGGGATTCCTACAATGAGCAGTTCTTC | CASSTSGDSYNEQFF | TRBJ2-1 | NA | TRBD2 | TRBV5-4
TGTGCCAGCAGCTTAAAAAGACAGGGGCATAACGAGCAGTACTTC | CASSLKRQGHNEQYF | TRBJ2-7 | NA | TRBD1 | TRBV7-9
TGTGCCAGCAGTCAAGGACAGGGGGCTAACTATGGCTACACCTTC | CASSQGQGANYGYTF | TRBJ1-2 | NA | TRBD1 | TRBV2
TGTGCCAGCAGCCAGACACAGACCTATAATTCACCCCTCCACTTT | CASSQTQTYNSPLHF | TRBJ1-6 | once | NA | TRBV3-1/TRBV3-2
TGTGCCAGCAGTTACGGAACCGGGACAGGGGATTCACCCCTCCACTTT | CASSYGTGTGDSPLHF | TRBJ1-6 | NA | TRBD1 | TRBV6-5
TGTGCCAGCAGCCGACAGGGTGCCCGCTCTGGGGCCAACGTCCTGACTTTC | CASSRQGARSGANVLTF | TRBJ2-6 | NA | TRBD1 | TRBV7-9
TGTGCCAGCAGCTCTGACACATATGGCTACACCTTC | CASSSDTYGYTF | TRBJ1-2 | NA | NA | TRBV5-4
TGTGCTAGTGGTTTGTCGGCCGGGGAGCTGTTTTTT | CASGLSAGELFF | TRBJ2-2 | NA | NA | TRBV12-5